This is a list of T cell receptor beta chains from one sample in a study of siplizumab effects on memory and regulatory T cells. TCRdb keeps only in-frame clones here, not all; method: immunoSEQ multiplex PCR. The sample holds roughly 100,000 clones; more than 85% are singletons and the top ten take about 0.34%. The sample taken for sequencing was CD4+ T cells sorted from blood. The receptors were sampled from a human donor in good health. Each CDR3 is given with its conserved first and last residue.

>TRBV2|TRBJ1-6
CASNEDRDNSPLHF
>TRBV18|TRBJ2-6
CASSSQTIGGYSGANVLTF
>TRBV5-5|TRBJ1-3
CASSLYGSAGGNSGNTIYF
>TRBV10-1|TRBJ2-2
CASSVQTAPSGELFF
>TRBV25-1|TRBJ1-1
CASKRQGNAEAFF
>TRBV7-9|TRBJ2-7
CASSLSGVDEQYF
>TRBV29-1|TRBJ1-1
CSAPGPANTEAFF
>TRBV5-5|TRBJ2-7
CASSPRDTAPLPRNEQYF
>TRBV5-4|TRBJ2-5
CASSLGTAVLQETQYF
>TRBV7-9|TRBJ1-4
CASSLVRSTNEKLFF